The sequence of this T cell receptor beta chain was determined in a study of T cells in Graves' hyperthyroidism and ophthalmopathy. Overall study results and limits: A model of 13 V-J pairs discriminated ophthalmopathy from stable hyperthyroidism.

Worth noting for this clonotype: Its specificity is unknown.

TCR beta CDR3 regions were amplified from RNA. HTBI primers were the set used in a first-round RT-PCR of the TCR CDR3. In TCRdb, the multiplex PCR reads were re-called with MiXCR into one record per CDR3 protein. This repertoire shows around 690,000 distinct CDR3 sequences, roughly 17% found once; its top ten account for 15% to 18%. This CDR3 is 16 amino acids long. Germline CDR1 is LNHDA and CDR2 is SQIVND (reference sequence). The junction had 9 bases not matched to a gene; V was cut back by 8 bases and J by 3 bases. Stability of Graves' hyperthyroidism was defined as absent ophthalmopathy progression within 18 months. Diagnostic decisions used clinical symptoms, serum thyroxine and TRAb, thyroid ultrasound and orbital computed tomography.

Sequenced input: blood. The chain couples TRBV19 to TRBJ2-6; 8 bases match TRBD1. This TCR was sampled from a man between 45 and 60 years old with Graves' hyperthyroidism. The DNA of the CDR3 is TGTGCCAGTCAGAGGACAGGGAGGCTTGGGGCCAACGTCCTGACTTTC. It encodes CASQRTGRLGANVLTF. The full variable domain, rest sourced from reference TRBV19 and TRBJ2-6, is DGGITQSPKYLFRKEGQNVTLSCEQNLNHDAMYWYRQDPGQGLRLIYYSQIVNDFQKGDIAEGYSVSREKKESFPLTVTSAQKNPTAFYLCASQRTGRLGANVLTFGAGSRLTVL.